These 9 T cell receptor beta chains were sequenced from one sample in a study of blood T cells in healthy people across ages. A second PCR, run for about 6 to 12 cycles, used a sample-barcoded 5' primer plus a J-beta primer mix. Each CDR3 protein is one row after TCRdb ran MiXCR on the 5' RACE reads. The sample shows some 1.5 million distinct CDR3 sequences, about 30% of them seen only once. The sample was blood. These TCRs come from a woman aged 25 to 39 in good health.

V usage is TRBV20-1 and J usage is TRBJ2-1; D is possibly TRBD1 (6 bases). From germline, CDR1 is DFQATT and CDR2 SNEGSKA (reference sequence). V was pared by 4 bases and J by 0 bases, with 7 bases between. The CDR3 has 13 residues. The chain's CDR3 is CSANRVSYNEQFF. The CDR3 region has the DNA TGCAGTGCTAACAGGGTCTCCTACAATGAGCAGTTCTTC.

This clonotype has at least ten counts. This rearrangement joins TRBV5-5 to TRBJ1-4; D possibly corresponds to TRBD1 (5 bases). Trimming cost V 2 bases and J 6 bases, with 11 bases left between them. CDR1 and CDR2 from the germline V gene are SGHKS and YYEKEE (reference sequence). The CDR3 loop spans 14 amino acids. The CDR3 sequence is CASSLRGSDEKLFF. The CDR3 DNA is TGTGCCAGCAGCTTACGGGGGTCTGATGAAAAACTGTTTTTT.

The V and J genes are TRBV5-1 and TRBJ2-5; D is unresolved. CDR1 is SGHRS and CDR2 is YFSETQ in the germline V gene. The CDR3 sequence is 15 residues long. The V end was cut by 5 bases, the J end by 0 bases, with 14 bases between. The CDR3 loop reads CASRAFDGNQETQYF. CDR3 bases: TGCGCCAGCAGGGCCTTCGATGGGAACCAAGAGACCCAGTACTTC.

As for this clonotype: A much larger clone lies one base from this, so it may be a read error. The V gene is TRBV4-1, the J gene TRBJ2-1, with no clear D. Germline V gene lookup returns CDR1 MGHRA and CDR2 YSYEKL. Trimming stripped 2 bases from V and 10 bases from J, with 12 bases between. The CDR3 loop spans 13 amino acids. CDR3 nucleotide sequence: TGCGCCAGCAGCCAACAACTCTCCTACGAGCAGTTCTTC. Translation gives CASSQQLSYEQFF.

This chain connects TRBV20-1 to TRBJ2-3, with 7 bases fitting TRBD2. The CDR3 covers 18 residues. V was clipped by 6 bases and J by 5 bases; unmatched bases: 23. Germline V gene lookup returns CDR1 DFQATT and CDR2 SNEGSKA (reference sequence). In DNA, the CDR3 is TGCAGTGCAAACATCCCGTGGTTAGCGGGTGGTTTTGGAGATACGCAGTATTTT. This sequence encodes CSANIPWLAGGFGDTQYF.

The V call is TRBV12-5, the J call TRBJ2-3, with 9 bases lining up with TRBD1. V was pared by 3 bases and J by 5 bases, with 9 bases of the junction left unmatched. This CDR3 contains 16 residues. The germline gives CDR1 LGHNT, CDR2 FRNRAP. The CDR3 reads CASGLHLTGGRDTQYF. CDR3 nucleotide sequence: TGTGCTAGTGGTTTACATCTGACAGGGGGACGAGATACGCAGTATTTT.

Points on this clonotype: A read error is possible here, since a much larger clone lies one base away. This chain connects TRBV12-3 or TRBV12-4 to TRBJ2-6; 8 positions match TRBD1. The length of the CDR3 is 16 residues. The CDR3 DNA is TGTGCCAGCAGAAAGCAGGGGGCGCTGGGGGCCAACGTCCGGACTTTC. Translating gives CASRKQGALGANVRTF.

There are a few counts of this clonotype. The chain joins TRBV5-4 to TRBJ2-4; D perhaps matches TRBD2 (7 bases). Germline V gene sequence: CDR1 SGHNT, CDR2 YYREEE (reference sequence). The CDR3 is 16 amino acids. V was shortened by 5 bases and J by 3 bases, with 18 bases between the two germline ends. DNA of the CDR3: TGTGCCAGCAGTTCGACCGGGGGGCCAGTCAAAAACATTCAGTACTTC. Protein sequence: CASSSTGGPVKNIQYF.

Remarks on this clonotype: Relative to the germline gene, one junction end is altered; a read error may explain this. CDR3 in amino acids: CACSSDRGRETQYF. In DNA, the CDR3 is TGTGCCTGCAGCTCGGACAGGGGGCGAGAGACCCAGTACTTC. The V call is TRBV5-5, the J call TRBJ2-5; 11 bases map to TRBD1. The CDR3 has 14 amino acids. CDR1 is SGHKS, CDR2 YYEKEE, per germline (reference sequence).